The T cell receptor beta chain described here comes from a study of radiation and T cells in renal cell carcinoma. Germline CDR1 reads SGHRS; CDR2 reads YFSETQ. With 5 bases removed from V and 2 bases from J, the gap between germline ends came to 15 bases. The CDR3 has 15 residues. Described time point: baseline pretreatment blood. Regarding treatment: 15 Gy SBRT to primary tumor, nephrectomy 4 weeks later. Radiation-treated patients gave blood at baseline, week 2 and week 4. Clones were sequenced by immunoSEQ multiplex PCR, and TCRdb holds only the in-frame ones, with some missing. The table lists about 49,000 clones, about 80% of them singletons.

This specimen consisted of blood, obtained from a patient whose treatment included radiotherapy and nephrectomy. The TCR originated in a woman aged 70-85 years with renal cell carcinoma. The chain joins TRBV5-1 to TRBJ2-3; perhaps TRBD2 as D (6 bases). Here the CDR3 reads CASSPWGGDTDTQYF. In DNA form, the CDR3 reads TGCGCCAGCAGTCCGTGGGGAGGAGACACAGATACGCAGTATTTT.